This paragraph covers one T cell receptor beta chain sequence. TCRdb's copy holds only in-frame clones and misses some; the assay was immunoSEQ multiplex PCR. The table lists over 35,000 clones, 82% of them singletons. This CDR3 spans 14 amino acids. The ends were cut back, 7 bases at V and 7 bases at J, with 17 bases in the middle. CDR1 and CDR2 (germline): ENHRY, SYGVKD. This entry is derived from a study of OX40 agonist ivuxolimab in advanced cancers. This TCR was sampled from an adult with an advanced solid tumor such as melanoma, head and neck, liver or kidney cancer. Sequencing was performed on CD4+ or CD8+ T cells sorted from blood, taken in a trial of the OX40 agonist ivuxolimab. V and J are TRBV10-3 and TRBJ2-1; maybe TRBD2 (6 bases). The CDR3 nucleotides are TGTGCCATCATGCGGGATGGGGCGGTGAATGAGCAGTTCTTC. Amino acid sequence: CAIMRDGAVNEQFF.